The 18 T cell receptor beta chains below come from one sample, sequenced in a study of vaccination and CD4 T cells after COVID-19. Their target antigens are unknown. Oncomine TCR Beta short-read sequencing was applied to DNA from cultured CD4+ T cells. TCRdb re-called the PCR reads through MiXCR, storing one row per CDR3 protein. The sample lists some 9,800 distinct CDR3 sequences, 50% to 70% occurring once. The sample's treatment: approximately 11-day PBMC culture with coronavirus spike peptide pools or control peptides (ViraFEST assay). The sequencing input was CD4+ T cells from blood, cultured in vitro. These receptor sequences come from a human donor who had recovered from COVID-19.

This rearrangement joins TRBV6-2 or TRBV6-3 to TRBJ1-3; D remains unclear. Germline values: CDR1 MNHEY, CDR2 SVGEGT. This CDR3 spans 16 amino acids. The V end was cut by 5 bases, the J end by 0 bases, with 14 bases between. As DNA, the CDR3 is TGTGCCAGCAGTGATCCGGGATTGTACTCTGGAAACACCATATATTTT. Translating gives CASSDPGLYSGNTIYF.

This clonotype appeared once. The chain uses TRBV7-2 and TRBJ2-5; 7 positions agree with TRBD2. The V gene end was trimmed by 1 base and the J gene end by 5 bases; junction bases not matched to a gene: 10. CDR1 is SGHTA and CDR2 is FQGNSA in the germline V gene. The CDR3 covers 16 residues. The DNA of the CDR3 is TGTGCCAGCAGCTTAGATGCTAGCGGTCCGTGGGAGACCCAGTACTTC. Amino acid sequence: CASSLDASGPWETQYF.

This clonotype was counted a few times. The chain couples TRBV19 to TRBJ1-2; the D is unclear. Germline V lookup: CDR1 LNHDA, CDR2 SQIVND (reference sequence). V was pared by 0 bases and J by 1 base, with 6 bases between. This CDR3 is built from 14 residues. The CDR3 DNA is TGTGCCAGTAGTATAGACAGGCTTAACTATGGCTACACCTTC. Protein product: CASSIDRLNYGYTF. Based on the CDR3 plus reference TRBV19 and TRBJ1-2, the full variable domain is DGGITQSPKYLFRKEGQNVTLSCEQNLNHDAMYWYRQDPGQGLRLIYYSQIVNDFQKGDIAEGYSVSREKKESFPLTVTSAQKNPTAFYLCASSIDRLNYGYTFGSGTRLTVV.

V usage is TRBV5-6 and J usage is TRBJ2-2; the D gene is possibly TRBD1 (5 bases). Trimming removed 1 base from V and 2 bases from J, with 6 bases in between. The germline gives CDR1 SGHDT, CDR2 YYEEEE. This CDR3 is 14 amino acids long. In DNA, the CDR3 is TGTGCCAGCAGCTTGAGGGGCAACACCGGGGAGCTGTTTTTT. Its protein is CASSLRGNTGELFF.

V usage is TRBV7-2 and J usage is TRBJ1-2, with D perhaps TRBD1 (6 bases). Between the trimmed V and J ends, which lost 2 bases and 6 bases, there was a span of 13 bases. CDR1 and CDR2 from the germline V gene are SGHTA and FQGNSA. The CDR3 has 14 residues. CDR3 bases: TGTGCCAGCAGCTTATGGCAGGGGATAGATGGCTACACCTTC. Encoded protein: CASSLWQGIDGYTF.

The chain carries TRBV2 and TRBJ1-1, with 9 positions matching TRBD1. The CDR3 totals 13 residues. Losses at the gene ends were 8 bases for V and 5 bases for J; bases not matched to a gene: 6. CDR1 and CDR2 from the germline V gene are SNHLY and FYNNEI. The CDR3 sequence is CASARQGDTEAFF. CDR3 DNA: TGTGCCAGCGCGAGACAGGGGGATACTGAAGCTTTCTTT.

The chain links TRBV6-2 or TRBV6-3 to TRBJ1-5, with D unclear. This CDR3 is 17 amino acids long. Trimming shortened V by 2 bases and J by 3 bases, and 17 bases separated the two germline ends. Germline V gives CDR1 MNHEY, CDR2 SVGEGT. CDR3 in amino acids: CASSYGQRPGVNQPQHF. CDR3 nucleotides: TGTGCCAGCAGTTACGGGCAGCGCCCCGGCGTCAATCAGCCCCAGCATTTT.

This clonotype was observed a handful of times. DNA of the CDR3: TGTGCCAGCAGCCCAGACAGCTGGAACACTGAAGCTTTCTTT. It translates to CASSPDSWNTEAFF. V and J are TRBV6-1 and TRBJ1-1; possible D gene TRBD1, 5 bases. The germline V gene encodes CDR1 MNHNS and CDR2 SASEGT. This CDR3 contains 14 residues. The V and J ends lost 6 bases and 1 base respectively, with 12 bases between them.

The CDR3 sequence is CSAQHGSIGNTIYF. The CDR3 nucleotides read TGCAGTGCCCAACACGGCTCGATAGGAAACACCATATATTTT. This chain joins TRBV20-1 and TRBJ1-3; D is uncertain. Per germline, CDR1 DFQATT and CDR2 SNEGSKA (reference sequence). Trimming took 6 bases from V and 4 from J, leaving 16 bases between them. The CDR3 extends over 14 amino acids.

V and J are TRBV6-2 or TRBV6-3 and TRBJ1-5; no reliable D call. Trimming cost V 2 bases and J 0 bases, with 5 bases left between them. The CDR3 has 14 residues. Germline lookup yields CDR1 MNHEY and CDR2 SVGEGT. Written as DNA, the CDR3 is TGTGCCAGCAGTTACGGGGATAGCAATCAGCCCCAGCATTTT. Amino acids: CASSYGDSNQPQHF.

J is TRBJ1-4 and V is TRBV3-1; D gene ambiguous. The CDR3 spans 12 residues. Germline loops: CDR1 LGHDT, CDR2 YNNKEL (reference sequence). Trimming stripped 0 bases from V and 14 bases from J, with 10 bases between. CDR3 coding DNA: TGTGCCAGCAGCCAAGAGAGGGATCGTCTGTTTTTT. It is translated as CASSQERDRLFF.

The chain recombines TRBV7-2 with TRBJ2-7, with 10 nucleotides matching TRBD2. The CDR3 consists of 15 residues. From germline, CDR1 is SGHTA and CDR2 FQGNSA. The ends lost 2 bases at V and 4 bases at J; junction bases unmatched: 5. Written as DNA, the CDR3 is TGTGCCAGCAGCTTATGGAGCGGGGGGGCTTACGAGCAGTACTTC. Translation gives CASSLWSGGAYEQYF.

The chain joins TRBV6-5 to TRBJ1-3; D may be TRBD1 (5 bases). Trimming took 2 bases from V and 1 from J, leaving 9 bases between them. Germline CDR1 is MNHEY and CDR2 is SVGAGI. CDR3 size: 15 residues. The CDR3 loop is CASSYRGGSGNTIYF. CDR3 nucleotides: TGTGCCAGCAGTTACAGGGGAGGGTCTGGAAACACCATATATTTT.

This clonotype has a single count. This chain links TRBV30 with TRBJ2-2; D is ambiguous. The length of the CDR3 is 12 residues. The V and J ends lost 1 base and 4 bases respectively, with 4 bases between them. Germline V gives CDR1 GTSNPN, CDR2 SVGIG (reference sequence). The CDR3 sequence is CAWSARTGELFF. Here the CDR3 DNA reads TGTGCCTGGAGTGCCCGCACCGGGGAGCTGTTTTTT.

The rearrangement links TRBV15 to TRBJ2-1; 12 nucleotides match TRBD2. The germline V gene encodes CDR1 LNHNV and CDR2 YYDKDF (reference sequence). Trimming cost V 5 bases and J 5 bases; bases outside gene matches: 10. This CDR3 has 17 residues. In nucleotides, the CDR3 is TGTGCCACCAGCCTGCAGACTAGCGGGAGTTCCCACAATGAGCAGTTCTTC. This codes for CATSLQTSGSSHNEQFF.

The CDR3 DNA is TGTGCCAGCAATTCCCCCGGCTCAGTGATCTATGGCTACACCTTC. Its translation: CASNSPGSVIYGYTF. The gene calls are TRBV6-2 or TRBV6-3 and TRBJ1-2; no firm D call. Germline assignment: CDR1 MNHEY and CDR2 SVGEGT. CDR3 size: 15 residues. The V and J ends lost 7 bases and 4 bases respectively, with 19 bases between them.

This clonotype has only a few counts. CDR3 protein: CSASQPGSSGYTF. The CDR3 DNA reads as TGCAGTGCTAGCCAACCTGGCAGCTCTGGCTACACCTTC. The V and J genes are TRBV20-1 and TRBJ1-2; D is ambiguous. The CDR3 covers 13 residues. Trimming removed 3 bases at V and 7 bases at J, with 15 bases between. Germline CDR1 reads DFQATT; CDR2 reads SNEGSKA (reference sequence).

V gene TRBV6-1 combines with J gene TRBJ2-1, with TRBD2 matching over 12 bases. The J segment lost 8 bases and the V segment lost 3 bases, leaving 11 bases of the junction unmatched. The V gene's germline CDR1 is MNHNS and CDR2 SASEGT. CDR3 length: 17 amino acids. CDR3 sequence reads: CASSETSGSVSRDEQFF. Here the CDR3 DNA reads TGTGCCAGCAGTGAGACTAGCGGGAGTGTGAGTAGGGATGAGCAGTTCTTC.